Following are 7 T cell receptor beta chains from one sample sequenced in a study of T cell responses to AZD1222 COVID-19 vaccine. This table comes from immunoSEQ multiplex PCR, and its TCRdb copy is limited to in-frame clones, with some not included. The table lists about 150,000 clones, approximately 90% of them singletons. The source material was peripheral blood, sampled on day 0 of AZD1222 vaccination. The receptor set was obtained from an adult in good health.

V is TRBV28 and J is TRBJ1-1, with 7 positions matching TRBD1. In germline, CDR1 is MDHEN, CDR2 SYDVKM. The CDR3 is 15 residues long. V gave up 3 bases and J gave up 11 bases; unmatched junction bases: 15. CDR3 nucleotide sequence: TGTGCCAGCAGTTTCGGTTTGGGGACAGCTAATTGGGCTTTCTTT. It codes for CASSFGLGTANWAFF.

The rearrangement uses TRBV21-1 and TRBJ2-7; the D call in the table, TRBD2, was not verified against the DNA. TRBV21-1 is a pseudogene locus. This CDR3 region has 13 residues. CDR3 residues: CASPPEVSYEQYF. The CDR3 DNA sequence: TGTGCCAGTCCCCCGGAGGTAAGCTACGAGCAGTACTTC.

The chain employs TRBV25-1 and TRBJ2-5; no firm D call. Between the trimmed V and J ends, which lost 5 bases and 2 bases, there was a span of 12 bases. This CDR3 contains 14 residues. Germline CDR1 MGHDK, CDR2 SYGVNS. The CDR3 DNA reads TGTGCCAGCAGTCAACCGACTCTTCAAGAGACCCAGTACTTC. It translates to CASSQPTLQETQYF.

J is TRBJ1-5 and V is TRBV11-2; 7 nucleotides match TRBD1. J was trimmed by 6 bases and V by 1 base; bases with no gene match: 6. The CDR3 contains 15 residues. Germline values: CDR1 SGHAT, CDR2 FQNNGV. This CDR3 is CASSLVGGAGQPQHF. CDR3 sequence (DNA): TGTGCCAGCAGCTTAGTAGGGGGCGCGGGTCAGCCCCAGCATTTT.

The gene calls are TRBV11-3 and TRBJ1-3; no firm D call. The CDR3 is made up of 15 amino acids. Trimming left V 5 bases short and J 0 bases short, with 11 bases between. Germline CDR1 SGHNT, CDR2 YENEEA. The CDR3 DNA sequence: TGTGCCAGCAGCCTGGGAACGCACTCTGGAAACACCATATATTTT. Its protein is CASSLGTHSGNTIYF.

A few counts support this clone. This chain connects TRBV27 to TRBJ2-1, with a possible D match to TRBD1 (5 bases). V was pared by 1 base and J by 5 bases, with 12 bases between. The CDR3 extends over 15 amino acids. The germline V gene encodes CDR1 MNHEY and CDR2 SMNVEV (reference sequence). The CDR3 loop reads CASSLWGAGDNEQFF. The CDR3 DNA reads TGTGCCAGCAGTTTATGGGGCGCTGGTGACAATGAGCAGTTCTTC.

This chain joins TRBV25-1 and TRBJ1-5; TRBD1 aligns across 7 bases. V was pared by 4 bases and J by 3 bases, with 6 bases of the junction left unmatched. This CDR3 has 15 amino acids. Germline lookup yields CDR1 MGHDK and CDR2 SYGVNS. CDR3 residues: CASSANDRDNQPQHF. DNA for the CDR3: TGTGCCAGCAGTGCAAACGACAGGGACAATCAGCCCCAGCATTTT.